Shown below are 32 T cell receptor beta chains from a single sample sequenced in a study of T cells in Graves' hyperthyroidism and ophthalmopathy (dated by TCRdb to about 2019). Preparation of the library involved multiplex PCR. Sequenced on an Illumina HiSeq 2000. The TCR beta CDR3 regions were amplified from RNA transcripts. The first round of RT-PCR for the TCR CDR3 was performed with the HTBI primer set and the Qiagen OneStep RT-PCR kit. The public sequencing data were trimmed at Q25 with fastp and processed into clonotypes with MiXCR by TCRdb, which kept only in-frame beta chains. Rows matching on CDR3 protein sequence are summarized as one entry with the most common DNA and genes. The sample table shows approximately 610,000 distinct CDR3 sequences, and 16% are seen once. Clones ranked in the top ten supply under 20% of the sample. The sample was blood. These receptors were taken from a woman aged 18-29 years with Graves' hyperthyroidism.

The J gene is TRBJ1-5, the V gene TRBV20-1; D might be TRBD1 (6 bases). There are 14 residues in the CDR3. Trimming cost V 4 bases and J 7 bases, with 17 bases left between them. Germline V gene sequence: CDR1 DFQATT, CDR2 SNEGSKA (reference sequence). In nucleotides, the CDR3 is TGCAGTGCTAATGATAAGGGGGTTCGGCAGCCCCAGCATTTT. Its translation: CSANDKGVRQPQHF.

This clonotype showed up many times. The chain carries TRBV6-1 and TRBJ1-5, with D hard to call. The CDR3 length is 15 residues. CDR1 and CDR2 (germline): MNHNS, SASEGT. V lost 6 bases to trimming and J lost 0 bases, with 12 bases between them. The CDR3 DNA is TGTGCCAGCAGCCATAAAGTGGGTAGCAATCAGCCCCAGCATTTT. As protein: CASSHKVGSNQPQHF.

This clonotype was seen many times. The V and J genes are TRBV6-2 or TRBV6-3 and TRBJ2-1; D is undetermined. Trimming pared 6 bases from V and 2 bases from J, leaving 14 bases between. Germline lookup yields CDR1 MNHEY and CDR2 SVGEGT. The CDR3 runs 15 residues. The CDR3 DNA is TGTGCCAGCAGACGGTCTCTTCGGGCCTACAATGAGCAGTTCTTC. Its protein is CASRRSLRAYNEQFF.

This clonotype was seen more than once but under ten times. The chain carries TRBV6-1 and TRBJ1-5; tentatively, D is TRBD1 (5 bases). V was shortened by 5 bases and J by 7 bases, with 15 bases between the two germline ends. Germline CDR1 MNHNS, CDR2 SASEGT. CDR3 size: 14 residues. CDR3 loop: CASSPSGAQQPQHF. The DNA of the CDR3 is TGTGCCAGCAGTCCCTCCGGGGCGCAACAGCCCCAGCATTTT.

The chain links TRBV13 to TRBJ1-6; TRBD1 matches at 7 bases. The CDR3 extends over 14 amino acids. Trimming cost V 5 bases and J 9 bases; bases outside gene matches: 7. Germline CDR1 reads PRHDT; CDR2 reads FYEKMQ (reference sequence). CDR3 sequence (DNA): TGTGCCAGCAGCCCCGGGACAGCCCTTTCACCCCTCCACTTT. Its protein product is CASSPGTALSPLHF.

This clonotype was picked up a small number of times. V and J are TRBV30 and TRBJ2-7; perhaps TRBD1 as D (6 bases). CDR3 size: 14 residues. CDR1 GTSNPN and CDR2 SVGIG come from the germline V gene (reference sequence). V dropped 2 bases and J dropped 4 bases, with 15 bases sitting between them. CDR3 coding DNA: TGTGCCTGGAGTATTCCACCGGGACAATACGAGCAGTACTTC. It yields the protein CAWSIPPGQYEQYF.

The genes are TRBV28 and TRBJ1-2; D ambiguous. Between the trimmed V and J ends, which lost 9 bases and 1 base, there was a span of 12 bases. Germline V lookup: CDR1 MDHEN, CDR2 SYDVKM. The CDR3 runs to 13 residues. Here the CDR3 reads CASTSSGNYGYTF. The CDR3 nucleotides read TGTGCCAGTACATCGTCCGGTAACTATGGCTACACCTTC.

In its sample, this clonotype was seen many times. The chain carries TRBV6-1 and TRBJ2-7; D gene ambiguous. The germline V and J ends were trimmed by 5 bases and 6 bases, with 11 bases remaining between them. The CDR3 totals 12 residues. Germline CDR1 and CDR2: MNHNS and SASEGT. The CDR3 DNA follows: TGTGCCAGCAGTTCCGCGCGGAGCGAGCAGTACTTC. This sequence encodes CASSSARSEQYF.

The chain carries TRBV5-1 and TRBJ2-7; no clear D gene. The germline gives CDR1 SGHRS, CDR2 YFSETQ. V shed 4 bases and J shed 2 bases, with 10 bases lying between them. The CDR3 totals 13 residues. The CDR3: CASSPSIAYEQYF. CDR3 DNA sequence: TGCGCCAGCAGCCCAAGTATCGCCTACGAGCAGTACTTC.

The chain carries TRBV3-1 and TRBJ1-1, with 9 bases fitting TRBD1. Germline V lookup: CDR1 LGHDT, CDR2 YNNKEL (reference sequence). The CDR3 covers 17 residues. The junction had 10 bases not matched to a gene; V was cut back by 5 bases and J by 0 bases. CDR3: CASSEAGQGSLNTEAFF. Here the CDR3 DNA reads TGTGCCAGCAGCGAGGCCGGACAGGGGTCGCTGAACACTGAAGCTTTCTTT.

This clonotype occurred many times. The chain uses TRBV6-1 and TRBJ2-1; D may be TRBD1 (6 bases). The CDR3 sequence is 16 residues long. Between the trimmed V and J ends, which lost 6 bases and 1 base, there was a span of 16 bases. Germline loops: CDR1 MNHNS, CDR2 SASEGT. The CDR3 sequence: CASSPHRERSYNEQFF. DNA for the CDR3: TGTGCCAGCAGCCCCCACAGGGAGAGGTCCTACAATGAGCAGTTCTTC.

This clonotype was counted between two and nine times. This may arise from a read error, as a much more abundant clone is one base away. The chain employs TRBV6-1 and TRBJ2-7; 8 nucleotides line up with TRBD1. The J call could be wrong; TRBJ2-1 is a better fit for the DNA end. Per germline, CDR1 MNHNS and CDR2 SASEGT. This CDR3 contains 17 residues. CDR3 amino acids: CASRPSLGGQGTYEQFF. The CDR3 DNA follows: TGTGCCAGCAGACCATCCCTTGGAGGACAGGGAACCTACGAGCAGTTCTTC.

There are many counts of this clonotype. The chain links TRBV12-3 or TRBV12-4 to TRBJ2-4, with D possibly called TRBD1 or TRBD2 (6 bases each). This CDR3 spans 16 amino acids. V was shortened by 5 bases and J by 8 bases, with 22 bases between the two germline ends. CDR3 residues: CASSMGGESVADIQYF. CDR3 bases: TGTGCCAGCAGTATGGGGGGCGAATCGGTCGCGGACATTCAGTACTTC.

This clonotype occurred once. The J gene is TRBJ2-7, the V gene TRBV10-2; 10 bases fit TRBD2. Germline CDR1 WSHSY, CDR2 SAAADI. V was pared by 4 bases and J by 9 bases, with 9 bases of the junction left unmatched. This CDR3 has 14 amino acids. The CDR3 is CASSGQLAGIGQYF. CDR3 sequence (DNA): TGCGCCAGCAGTGGACAACTAGCGGGGATAGGGCAGTACTTC.

This clonotype showed up many times. This chain joins TRBV6-5 and TRBJ2-1; 10 positions match TRBD2. This CDR3 comprises 17 residues. Germline V gene sequence: CDR1 MNHEY, CDR2 SVGAGI. Germline trimming cut 2 bases from V and 7 bases from J; bases unmatched to any gene: 11. The CDR3 here is CASSYGAGGPGRNEQFF. The DNA of the CDR3 is TGTGCCAGCAGTTACGGAGCGGGAGGGCCGGGAAGAAATGAGCAGTTCTTC.

Ten or more counts support this clonotype. The chain couples TRBV20-1 to TRBJ2-7; tentative D call: TRBD2 (5 bases). CDR3 size: 13 residues. Per germline, CDR1 DFQATT and CDR2 SNEGSKA (reference sequence). The V end was cut by 7 bases, the J end by 5 bases, with 18 bases between. Written as DNA, the CDR3 is TGCAGTGTAACGGAGCCGGGGATCGACGAGCAGTACTTC. This gives the protein CSVTEPGIDEQYF.

This clonotype showed up many times. V and J are TRBV12-3 or TRBV12-4 and TRBJ2-1; D not resolved. This CDR3 has 13 amino acids. V was clipped by 4 bases and J by 4 bases, with 8 bases between them. As DNA, the CDR3 is TGTGCCAGCAGTTCAAGCGTTTACAATGAGCAGTTCTTC. Protein product: CASSSSVYNEQFF.

This clonotype was recorded many times. This chain links TRBV12-3 or TRBV12-4 with TRBJ2-3; 7 bases map to TRBD1. V trimming: 4 bases; J trimming: 2 bases; junction bases outside the gene matches: 12. The CDR3 length is 17 residues. CDR3 nucleotides: TGTGCCAGCAGTTCCGTGACAGGGATTGGGGTCACAGATACGCAGTATTTT. It is translated as CASSSVTGIGVTDTQYF.

J is TRBJ1-5 and V is TRBV15; D unclear. The CDR3 length is 16 residues. V lost 4 bases to trimming and J lost 0 bases, with 13 bases between them. Germline V gene lookup returns CDR1 LNHNV and CDR2 YYDKDF (reference sequence). The CDR3 DNA follows: TGTGCCACCAGCATGACACTAAAGAATAGCAATCAGCCCCAGCATTTT. It specifies CATSMTLKNSNQPQHF.

This clonotype was counted only a few times. V gene TRBV20-1 combines with J gene TRBJ1-1, with 7 bases matching TRBD1. The germline gives CDR1 DFQATT, CDR2 SNEGSKA (reference sequence). The CDR3 spans 14 residues. J gave up 7 bases and V 3 bases, and 11 bases lay outside the gene matches. CDR3 amino acids: CSARVYRDSDEAFF. The CDR3 nucleotides read TGCAGTGCTAGGGTGTATCGGGACAGCGATGAAGCTTTCTTT.

This clonotype has just a few counts. The junction departs from germline at one end; a sequencing error may be responsible. The chain combines TRBV11-2 with TRBJ1-2, with D possibly being TRBD1 (6 bases). The CDR3 consists of 15 residues. The germline gives CDR1 SGHAT, CDR2 FQNNGV. DNA for the CDR3: TGTGCCAGCAGTTTAGGGGTGGGGGCGATCTATGGCTACACCTTC. Its translation is CASSLGVGAIYGYTF.

This clonotype appeared a few times. V gene TRBV7-9 combines with J gene TRBJ2-1, with 13 positions matching TRBD2. The CDR3 length is 17 residues. V dropped 1 base and J dropped 9; count of bases not matched to a gene: 9. From germline, CDR1 is SEHNR and CDR2 FQNEAQ (reference sequence). CDR3 coding DNA: TGTGCCAGCAGCTTAGGCCCCGGGACTAGCGGGGCTAGTGAGCAGTTCTTC. Protein: CASSLGPGTSGASEQFF.

This chain connects TRBV11-2 to TRBJ2-7, with 13 bases aligning to TRBD2. V dropped 6 bases and J dropped 2; count of bases not matched to a gene: 10. From germline, CDR1 is SGHAT and CDR2 FQNNGV. This CDR3 is 17 amino acids long. For the CDR3, the DNA is TGTGCCAGCAGGAAACCGGGACTAGCGGGAAGGACCTACGAGCAGTACTTC. Encoded protein: CASRKPGLAGRTYEQYF.

Ten or more counts support this clonotype. V is TRBV4-1 and J is TRBJ2-7; TRBD1 might be the D (6 bases). Germline CDR1 and CDR2: MGHRA and YSYEKL. Trimming removed 5 bases from V and 3 bases from J, with 14 bases in between. CDR3 length: 14 residues. CDR3: CASSKTGTFYEQYF. The CDR3 region has the DNA TGCGCCAGCAGCAAAACCGGGACATTCTACGAGCAGTACTTC.

The chain links TRBV9 to TRBJ2-3, with a possible D match to TRBD2 (5 bases). This CDR3 has 12 residues. V lost 3 bases, J lost 6 bases, and 8 bases lay in between. Germline V gene lookup returns CDR1 SGDLS and CDR2 YYNGEE. DNA of the CDR3: TGTGCCAGCAGCGCGGAGGTTGATACGCAGTATTTT. Its protein product is CASSAEVDTQYF.

The table lists this clonotype with many counts. The junction and the germline gene differ at one end; a read error may be behind it. The gene calls are TRBV28 and TRBJ2-7; D is unresolved. CDR1 and CDR2 (germline): MDHEN, SYDVKM. This CDR3 contains 15 residues. In DNA form, the CDR3 reads TGTACCAGCACCCCACGGGCCGGAAGCCCCTACGAGCAGTACTTC. Encoded protein: CTSTPRAGSPYEQYF.

This clonotype was counted ten times or more. CDR3 coding DNA: TGTGCCAGCAGCTTAGCGGGCGCCGATCAAGAGACCCAGTACTTC. It translates to CASSLAGADQETQYF. V usage is TRBV7-9 and J usage is TRBJ2-5; D not certain. CDR1 SEHNR and CDR2 FQNEAQ come from the germline V gene (reference sequence). The V and J ends lost 0 bases and 2 bases respectively, with 10 bases between them. CDR3 length: 15 residues.

This clonotype was observed a handful of times. The chain uses TRBV6-1 and TRBJ1-6; D perhaps matches TRBD1 (5 bases). The V gene lost 6 bases and the J gene lost 4 bases, with 19 bases spanning the gap. The germline CDR1 and CDR2 sequences are MNHNS and SASEGT. This CDR3 contains 17 residues. CDR3 DNA sequence: TGTGCCAGCAGAGAAAAGACAGCATTTCCTTATAATTCACCCCTCCACTTT. Residues: CASREKTAFPYNSPLHF.

The V call is TRBV7-2, the J call TRBJ2-5; D gene ambiguous. This CDR3 has 13 amino acids. Germline values: CDR1 SGHTA, CDR2 FQGNSA. V lost 2 bases and J 4 bases, leaving 8 bases between the germline ends. CDR3 in amino acids: CASSLIKRETQYF. CDR3 sequence (DNA): TGTGCCAGCAGCTTAATCAAGAGAGAGACCCAGTACTTC.

The table lists this clonotype with a few counts. One junction end disagrees with the germline gene, perhaps due to a read error. The chain couples TRBV28 to TRBJ1-6; 9 bases are shared with TRBD1. The CDR3 length is 18 residues. Germline V CDR1 and CDR2: MDHEN, SYDVKM. CDR3 sequence reads: CAGSFSGTGWRNDSPLHF. The CDR3 DNA reads TGTGCCGGCAGTTTCTCCGGGACAGGGTGGCGGAACGATTCACCCCTCCACTTT.

The chain couples TRBV18 to TRBJ2-2; possible D gene TRBD1, 6 bases. With 3 bases removed from V and 4 bases from J, the gap between germline ends came to 15 bases. Germline lookup yields CDR1 KGHSH and CDR2 LQKENI. The CDR3 totals 16 residues. CDR3 sequence: CASSPDLQGPTGELFF. The CDR3 nucleotides read TGTGCCAGCTCACCGGACTTACAGGGTCCCACCGGGGAGCTGTTTTTT.

V gene TRBV20-1 combines with J gene TRBJ2-7; tentatively, D is TRBD2 (6 bases). The V end lost 7 bases, the J end lost 4 bases, and 17 bases lay between the germline ends. Per the germline V gene, CDR1 is DFQATT and CDR2 is SNEGSKA (reference sequence). CDR3 length: 13 residues. The CDR3 region is CSGKSWSGYEQYF. The CDR3, as DNA: TGCAGTGGTAAGAGTTGGAGCGGGTACGAGCAGTACTTC.